The 8 T cell receptor beta chains presented below share a single source sample, sequenced in a study of T-cell reconstitution after alpha-beta-depleted transplantation in children. During its preparation, the TCRbeta library received unique molecular identifiers. TCRdb ran MiXCR on the PCR reads and lists one entry per CDR3 protein. The sample consists of approximately 520,000 distinct CDR3 sequences, about 33% of them appearing once. The specimen was PBMCs from the stem cell graft donor, collected from the stem cell graft. These receptors came from a human donor who donated a stem cell graft to a child with aplastic anemia.

The chain employs TRBV11-2 and TRBJ2-3; D remains ambiguous. The length of the CDR3 is 11 residues. The germline gives CDR1 SGHAT, CDR2 FQNNGV. With 11 bases removed from V and 3 bases from J, the gap between germline ends came to 9 bases. The CDR3 DNA follows: TGTGCCTTAAAGGTAACAGATACGCAGTATTTT. Its translation: CALKVTDTQYF.

The chain recombines TRBV20-1 with TRBJ2-2; no definite D call. CDR1 DFQATT and CDR2 SNEGSKA come from the germline V gene (reference sequence). The CDR3 runs 14 residues. The V and J ends lost 2 bases and 3 bases respectively, with 10 bases between them. As DNA, the CDR3 is TGCAGTGCTAGACACCGGGTTCACACCGGGGAGCTGTTTTTT. Its translation is CSARHRVHTGELFF.

This clonotype was observed a handful of times. This chain links TRBV12-3 or TRBV12-4 with TRBJ1-1, with a weak D call TRBD1 (6 bases). CDR3 size: 14 residues. V was shortened by 3 bases and J by 5 bases, with 13 bases between the two germline ends. CDR3 bases: TGTGCCAGCAGTTTTGAGGTTAGGGGGACTGAAGCTTTCTTT. It codes for CASSFEVRGTEAFF.

This chain joins TRBV18 and TRBJ1-1; D is perhaps TRBD1 (5 bases). The CDR3 totals 12 residues. Per germline, CDR1 KGHSH and CDR2 LQKENI. The ends were cut back, 6 bases at V and 8 bases at J, with 13 bases in the middle. The CDR3 coding sequence is TGTGCCAGCTCGGGGGGATACAGGGAAGCTTTCTTT. Translating it yields CASSGGYREAFF.

A few counts support this clonotype. The chain joins TRBV9 to TRBJ2-3, with a tentative D call TRBD1 (6 bases). Germline V gives CDR1 SGDLS, CDR2 YYNGEE. V was cut by 0 bases and J by 4 bases, with 12 bases left in between. This CDR3 contains 15 residues. CDR3 region: CASSVVGRGPDTQYF. Written as DNA, the CDR3 is TGTGCCAGCAGCGTAGTAGGCAGGGGACCAGATACGCAGTATTTT.

This clonotype occurred a few times. The chain is built from TRBV12-3 or TRBV12-4 and TRBJ2-5; D is ambiguous. This CDR3 has 13 amino acids. V was pared by 2 bases and J by 5 bases, with 9 bases between. The CDR3 spells CASSLSEWETQYF. The CDR3 DNA sequence: TGTGCCAGCAGTTTATCCGAATGGGAGACCCAGTACTTC.

The table lists this clonotype with a few counts. This chain connects TRBV12-3 or TRBV12-4 to TRBJ1-5; no firm D call. This CDR3 comprises 15 residues. The V and J ends lost 7 bases and 4 bases respectively, with 17 bases between them. In DNA form, the CDR3 reads TGTGCCAGCACCCCGGACTTCTTGGGGAATCAGCCCCAGCATTTT. Amino acids: CASTPDFLGNQPQHF.

This clonotype has a handful of counts. This chain uses TRBV29-1 with TRBJ2-1; 7 bases agree with TRBD2. The CDR3 covers 16 residues. J lost 4 bases, V lost 0 bases, and 9 bases had no gene match. Germline-derived CDR1 and CDR2 are SQVTM and ANQGSEA. The CDR3 DNA reads as TGCAGCGTTGAAGATTTCGGGGAGCGGGAATACAATGAGCAGTTCTTC. Amino acid sequence: CSVEDFGEREYNEQFF.